One and the same sample provided the 31 T cell receptor beta chains below, sequenced in a study of T-cell reconstitution after alpha-beta-depleted transplantation in children. Molecular barcoding with unique molecular identifiers was used for the TCRbeta library. TCRdb reanalysed the PCR reads using MiXCR and keeps one entry per CDR3 protein. The table shows around 700,000 distinct CDR3 sequences, with about 12% occurring only once. Sequencing was performed on PBMCs, taken before TCRalphabeta/CD19-depleted stem cell transplant. The receptors stem from a girl aged 2-10 years with congenital amegakaryocytic thrombocytopenia, due to receive a stem cell transplant.

The rearrangement uses TRBV6-1 and TRBJ1-5, with 8 bases identical to TRBD1. Germline CDR1 reads MNHNS; CDR2 reads SASEGT. There are 14 residues in the CDR3. V trimming: 4 bases; J trimming: 6 bases; junction bases outside the gene matches: 5. In DNA, the CDR3 is TGTGCCAGCAGTGGGACAGGGCGGTCTCAGCCCCAGCATTTT. It translates to CASSGTGRSQPQHF.

This clonotype was picked up many times. The J gene is TRBJ2-5, the V gene TRBV5-1; 8 nucleotides match TRBD1. Germline values: CDR1 SGHRS, CDR2 YFSETQ. Trimming removed 5 bases from V and 5 bases from J; junction bases left unmatched: 5. The CDR3 has 13 residues. CDR3 loop: CASRLRDRETQYF. CDR3 nucleotides: TGCGCCAGCAGACTCCGGGACAGGGAGACCCAGTACTTC. Complete variable domain (other parts from reference TRBV5-1 and TRBJ2-5): KAGVTQTPRYLIKTRGQQVTLSCSPISGHRSVSWYQQTPGQGLQFLFEYFSETQRNKGNFPGRFSGRQFSNSRSEMNVSTLELGDSALYLCASRLRDRETQYFGPGTRLLVL.

This clonotype was seen a handful of times. The J gene is TRBJ2-1, the V gene TRBV5-1, with 7 bases fitting TRBD2. The trim removed 5 bases at V and 7 bases at J, leaving 15 bases unmatched. The germline CDR1 and CDR2 sequences are SGHRS and YFSETQ. The CDR3 is 16 residues long. The CDR3 sequence: CASSPLAGVTGNEQFF. For the CDR3, the DNA is TGCGCCAGCAGTCCTTTGGCGGGAGTGACGGGTAATGAGCAGTTCTTC.

Remarks on this clonotype: This may be a read error: a much more frequent sequence differs by one nucleotide. The chain recombines TRBV12-3 or TRBV12-4 with TRBJ2-1, with 7 bases that match TRBD2. Unmatched junction bases numbered 12, after V lost 4 bases and J lost 12 bases. The CDR3 sequence is 14 residues long. The CDR3 nucleotides read TGTGCCAGCAGTTCAGCGAGTGGGAGGACTAGGCAGTTCTTC. Protein product: CASSSASGRTRQFF.

This clonotype was seen at least ten times. The V gene is TRBV20-1, the J gene TRBJ1-1, with D uncertain. Germline V gene lookup returns CDR1 DFQATT and CDR2 SNEGSKA (reference sequence). The V and J ends lost 5 bases and 6 bases respectively, with 28 bases between them. The CDR3 is 17 residues long. The CDR3 nucleotides are TGCAGTGCTGCCGCTTACCCACCGGTTAAGGAATACGCTGAAGCTTTCTTT. Protein: CSAAAYPPVKEYAEAFF.

This chain links TRBV29-1 with TRBJ2-1; D perhaps matches TRBD2 (5 bases). Between the trimmed V and J ends, which lost 5 bases and 3 bases, there was a span of 8 bases. There are 12 residues in the CDR3. Germline V gene data show CDR1 as SQVTM and CDR2 as ANQGSEA. Here the CDR3 DNA reads TGCAGCGTTCGCGGGCGCTACAATGAGCAGTTCTTC. Translating it yields CSVRGRYNEQFF.

The chain recombines TRBV5-1 with TRBJ2-1, with D possibly being TRBD1 (8 bases). V gave up 4 bases and J gave up 6 bases, with 17 bases separating them. The CDR3 totals 15 residues. The V gene's germline CDR1 is SGHRS and CDR2 YFSETQ. CDR3 sequence (DNA): TGCGCCAGCAGCCCCCGGACAGGGAGGGTCAATGAGCAGTTCTTC. It specifies CASSPRTGRVNEQFF.

J is TRBJ2-1 and V is TRBV5-1, with TRBD1 matching over 7 bases. The CDR3 has 12 amino acids. The V segment lost 4 bases and the J segment 13 bases; nucleotides outside the gene matches: 8. Germline V lookup: CDR1 SGHRS, CDR2 YFSETQ. CDR3 DNA: TGCGCCAGCAGCAGCGCGACAGGGAGACAGTTCTTC. Its protein product is CASSSATGRQFF.

This clonotype was counted ten times or more. The chain carries TRBV12-3 or TRBV12-4 and TRBJ2-7, with D tentatively TRBD1 (5 bases). CDR3 size: 14 residues. The V and J ends lost 7 bases and 0 bases respectively, with 13 bases between them. CDR3 loop: CASTYGALSYEQYF. The CDR3, as DNA: TGTGCCAGCACCTATGGGGCCCTCTCCTACGAGCAGTACTTC.

Of note for this clonotype: A much more abundant neighbour one base away suggests this may be a read error. The chain is built from TRBV29-1 and TRBJ2-5; D unresolved. CDR1 SQVTM and CDR2 ANQGSEA come from the germline V gene. V lost 6 bases and J lost 5, with 13 bases in between. CDR3 length: 12 residues. The DNA of the CDR3 is TGCAGCGTGAAGCAAACAAGGGAGACCCAGTACTTC. Translation gives CSVKQTRETQYF.

The chain recombines TRBV2 with TRBJ2-1; D is perhaps TRBD2 (5 bases). V dropped 7 bases and J dropped 7 bases, with 23 bases sitting between them. In germline, CDR1 is SNHLY, CDR2 FYNNEI. The length of the CDR3 is 16 residues. CDR3 DNA: TGTGCCAGCAAACTGAGGGCCGGGGTGGAGGATAATGAGCAGTTCTTC. This gives the protein CASKLRAGVEDNEQFF. Based on the CDR3 plus reference TRBV2 and TRBJ2-1, the full variable domain is EPEVTQTPSHQVTQMGQEVILRCVPISNHLYFYWYRQILGQKVEFLVSFYNNEISEKSEIFDDQFSVERPDGSNFTLKIRSTKLEDSAMYFCASKLRAGVEDNEQFFGPGTRLTVL.

This clonotype appeared a few times. The V call is TRBV29-1, the J call TRBJ2-7; D gene unclear. Trimming took off 2 bases at V and 6 bases at J, with 11 bases between the two ends. CDR3 length: 12 amino acids. From germline, CDR1 is SQVTM and CDR2 ANQGSEA. CDR3 region: CSVEHGPGEQYF. The CDR3 DNA is TGCAGCGTTGAACATGGACCGGGCGAGCAGTACTTC.

The chain uses TRBV7-2 and TRBJ2-3, with 11 positions matching TRBD2. The ends lost 1 base at V and 5 bases at J; junction bases unmatched: 5. Germline loops: CDR1 SGHTA, CDR2 FQGNSA. This CDR3 is 16 amino acids long. The CDR3 protein is CASSLEPGLAVDTQYF. CDR3 sequence (DNA): TGTGCCAGCAGCTTAGAACCGGGACTAGCGGTAGATACGCAGTATTTT.

This clonotype was seen more than once but under ten times. The chain recombines TRBV6-5 with TRBJ1-1; TRBD1 might be the D (5 bases). This CDR3 has 15 amino acids. CDR1 and CDR2 from the germline V gene are MNHEY and SVGAGI. The V and J ends lost 2 bases and 3 bases respectively, with 13 bases between them. The CDR3 DNA reads as TGTGCCAGCAGTTACCAGGGAATCTACGACACTGAAGCTTTCTTT. This translates into CASSYQGIYDTEAFF.

The chain combines TRBV20-1 with TRBJ2-1; D perhaps matches TRBD2 (6 bases). This CDR3 has 16 residues. The germline gives CDR1 DFQATT, CDR2 SNEGSKA (reference sequence). Trimming pared 6 bases from V and 2 bases from J, leaving 20 bases between. For the CDR3, the DNA is TGCAGTGCCGTTCGATCGGGACTCCCCCCCTACAATGAGCAGTTCTTC. Translation: CSAVRSGLPPYNEQFF.

A word on this clonotype: A much larger clone sits a single nucleotide away, making a read error possible. This chain links TRBV7-8 with TRBJ2-7; maybe TRBD2 (6 bases). CDR1 and CDR2 (germline): SGHVS, FQNEAQ. CDR3 length: 14 amino acids. V lost 7 bases and J 3 bases, leaving 16 bases between the germline ends. CDR3 protein: CASTTSFPNYEQYF. The CDR3 DNA reads as TGTGCCAGCACAACTAGCTTCCCCAACTACGAGCAGTACTTC.

This clonotype was observed many times. The chain joins TRBV20-1 to TRBJ2-1, with TRBD2 matching 7 bases. Germline CDR1 reads DFQATT; CDR2 reads SNEGSKA (reference sequence). Trimming took 6 bases from V and 6 from J; bases not matched to a gene: 17. The CDR3 loop spans 16 amino acids. CDR3 in DNA: TGCAGTGCCGCGGGAGTGTCGGGAAGGCATCCCAATGAGCAGTTCTTC. Translated, it gives CSAAGVSGRHPNEQFF.

Only a few counts were recorded for this clonotype. J is TRBJ1-6 and V is TRBV3-1, with 9 bases fitting TRBD1. The length of the CDR3 is 14 residues. Trimming took 6 bases from V and 7 from J; bases not matched to a gene: 4. In germline, CDR1 is LGHDT, CDR2 YNNKEL (reference sequence). CDR3 nucleotides: TGTGCCAGCAGTAACAGGGGGCGGAATTCACCCCTCCACTTT. It translates to CASSNRGRNSPLHF.

This clonotype was seen more than once but under ten times. The gene calls are TRBV6-1 and TRBJ2-3; D perhaps matches TRBD1 (6 bases). CDR3 length: 17 residues. Looked up from germline, CDR1 is MNHNS and CDR2 is SASEGT. With 6 bases removed from V and 2 bases from J, the gap between germline ends came to 21 bases. The CDR3 loop is CASRSWVRDKYTDTQYF. For the CDR3, the DNA is TGTGCCAGCAGATCTTGGGTTCGGGACAAATACACAGATACGCAGTATTTT.

This clonotype has at least ten counts. The chain is built from TRBV15 and TRBJ2-3; D unresolved. Trimming left V 3 bases short and J 2 bases short, with 12 bases between. Per germline, CDR1 LNHNV and CDR2 YYDKDF (reference sequence). The CDR3 is 15 amino acids. The CDR3 DNA reads TGTGCCACCAGCAGGACGGATTCAATCACAGATACGCAGTATTTT. Translating gives CATSRTDSITDTQYF.

This clonotype appeared a few times. The rearrangement joins TRBV18 to TRBJ2-5; no firm D call. CDR3 length: 12 residues. The germline V gene has CDR1 KGHSH and CDR2 LQKENI. V lost 3 bases to trimming and J lost 0 bases, with 2 bases between them. The CDR3 DNA reads as TGTGCCAGCTCACCGTACCAAGAGACCCAGTACTTC. Amino acids: CASSPYQETQYF.

The rearrangement joins TRBV5-1 to TRBJ2-5; D could derive from TRBD1 or TRBD2 (6 bases each). The length of the CDR3 is 14 residues. The V gene lost 0 bases and the J gene lost 4 bases, with 10 bases spanning the gap. The germline gives CDR1 SGHRS, CDR2 YFSETQ. In DNA form, the CDR3 reads TGCGCCAGCAGCTTGGGCAGGGGAGGAGAGACCCAGTACTTC. The encoded protein is CASSLGRGGETQYF.

The sample holds a few counts of this clonotype. The chain carries TRBV18 and TRBJ2-3, with D hard to call. The CDR3 has 15 residues. V was trimmed by 3 bases and J by 2 bases, leaving 12 bases between them. Germline lookup yields CDR1 KGHSH and CDR2 LQKENI. CDR3 in DNA: TGTGCCAGCTCACCCACATCCTTGGCCACAGATACGCAGTATTTT. As protein: CASSPTSLATDTQYF.

The CDR3 is CSATSGRGSEQFF. Here the CDR3 DNA reads TGCAGTGCCACCTCGGGCCGAGGGAGTGAGCAGTTCTTC. The J gene is TRBJ2-1, the V gene TRBV20-1, with TRBD2 as a possible D gene (5 bases). The CDR3 spans 13 residues. Between the trimmed V and J ends, which lost 6 bases and 9 bases, there was a span of 18 bases. Germline V gene lookup returns CDR1 DFQATT and CDR2 SNEGSKA (reference sequence).

This clonotype was counted once. The V gene is TRBV10-2, the J gene TRBJ2-7; D is unresolved. V dropped 0 bases and J dropped 6 bases, with 3 bases sitting between them. CDR1 and CDR2 (germline): WSHSY, SAAADI. This CDR3 comprises 11 residues. DNA for the CDR3: TGCGCCAGCAGTGAGTCGGGCGAGCAGTACTTC. It codes for CASSESGEQYF.

The chain recombines TRBV12-3 or TRBV12-4 with TRBJ2-7; TRBD2 matches at 8 bases. V trimming: 3 bases; J trimming: 3 bases; junction bases outside the gene matches: 7. CDR3 length: 15 residues. Here the CDR3 DNA reads TGTGCCAGCAGTTTGTCTAGCGGGTTGTTCTACGAGCAGTACTTC. Translation gives CASSLSSGLFYEQYF.

This clonotype was seen only a few times. The chain links TRBV20-1 to TRBJ1-1, with no clear D. The CDR3 spans 20 residues. V lost 0 bases to trimming and J lost 4 bases, with 30 bases between them. Germline lookup yields CDR1 DFQATT and CDR2 SNEGSKA (reference sequence). In DNA form, the CDR3 reads TGCAGTGCTAGAGATTTTGGTCAGTCCTCCCCTACCTCCGCGGGCACTGAAGCTTTCTTT. This gives the protein CSARDFGQSSPTSAGTEAFF.

This clonotype was counted ten times or more. The chain is built from TRBV5-1 and TRBJ2-1; 7 bases fit TRBD1. This CDR3 is built from 15 residues. Germline V gene data show CDR1 as SGHRS and CDR2 as YFSETQ. V lost 2 bases to trimming and J lost 2 bases; unmatched junction nucleotides: 4. The CDR3 DNA is TGCGCCAGCAGCTTCAGGACAGGAGCCTACAATGAGCAGTTCTTC. This encodes CASSFRTGAYNEQFF.

The table lists this clonotype with many counts. The genes are TRBV7-8 and TRBJ2-7, with a weak D call TRBD2 (6 bases). With 1 base removed from V and 1 base from J, the gap between germline ends came to 17 bases. The CDR3 runs 17 residues. Germline V CDR1 and CDR2: SGHVS, FQNEAQ. CDR3 coding DNA: TGTGCCAGCAGCTTAGGGGGCTCGAGGGACTTATCCTACGAGCAGTACTTC. Protein: CASSLGGSRDLSYEQYF.

This clonotype was seen repeatedly, ten times or more. The chain is built from TRBV5-1 and TRBJ2-7; D ambiguous. Germline loops: CDR1 SGHRS, CDR2 YFSETQ. The CDR3 covers 14 residues. Trimming left V 2 bases short and J 0 bases short, with 9 bases between. The CDR3 DNA reads as TGCGCCAGCAGCTTTTCAGACCTCTCCTACGAGCAGTACTTC. It encodes CASSFSDLSYEQYF.

This clonotype was picked up many times. This chain connects TRBV5-1 to TRBJ2-2; 8 nucleotides line up with TRBD2. The CDR3 covers 15 residues. V gave up 3 bases and J gave up 2 bases; unmatched junction bases: 3. From germline, CDR1 is SGHRS and CDR2 YFSETQ. The DNA for the CDR3 is TGCGCCAGCAGCTCAAGCGGGGGAAACACCGGGGAGCTGTTTTTT. Translation gives CASSSSGGNTGELFF.